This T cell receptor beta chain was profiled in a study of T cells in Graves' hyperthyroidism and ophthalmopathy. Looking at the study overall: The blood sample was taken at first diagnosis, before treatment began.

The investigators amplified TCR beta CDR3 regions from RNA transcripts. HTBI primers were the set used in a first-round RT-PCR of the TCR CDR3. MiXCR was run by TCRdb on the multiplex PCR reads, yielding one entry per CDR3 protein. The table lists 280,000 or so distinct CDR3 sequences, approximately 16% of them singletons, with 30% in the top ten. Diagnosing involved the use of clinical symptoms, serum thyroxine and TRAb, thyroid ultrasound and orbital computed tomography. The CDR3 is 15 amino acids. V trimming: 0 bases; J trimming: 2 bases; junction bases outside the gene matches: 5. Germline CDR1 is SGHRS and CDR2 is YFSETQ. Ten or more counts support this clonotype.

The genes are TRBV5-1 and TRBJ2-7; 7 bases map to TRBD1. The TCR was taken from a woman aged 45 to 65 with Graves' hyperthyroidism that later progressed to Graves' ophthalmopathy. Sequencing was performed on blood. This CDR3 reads CASSLEGTETYEQYF. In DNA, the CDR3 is TGCGCCAGCAGCTTGGAAGGGACAGAAACCTACGAGCAGTACTTC.